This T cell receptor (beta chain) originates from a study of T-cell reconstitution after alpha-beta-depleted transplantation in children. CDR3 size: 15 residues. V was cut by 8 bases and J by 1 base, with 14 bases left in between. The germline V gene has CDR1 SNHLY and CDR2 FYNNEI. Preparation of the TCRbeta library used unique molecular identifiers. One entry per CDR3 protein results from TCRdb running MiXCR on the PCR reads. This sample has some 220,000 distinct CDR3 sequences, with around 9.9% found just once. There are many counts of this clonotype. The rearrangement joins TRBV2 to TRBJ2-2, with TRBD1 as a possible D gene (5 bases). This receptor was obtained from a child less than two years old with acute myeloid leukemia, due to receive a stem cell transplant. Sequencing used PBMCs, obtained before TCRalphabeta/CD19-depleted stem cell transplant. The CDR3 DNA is TGTGCCAGCGAGTCAAGGCAGGGGAACACCGGGGAGCTGTTTTTT. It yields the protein CASESRQGNTGELFF.